A selection of T cell receptor beta chains follows, all from one sample in a study of cytomegalovirus exposure and HLA in healthy donors. The method was immunoSEQ multiplex PCR; TCRdb's version includes in-frame clones alone and lacks a portion of them. The table includes some 310,000 clones, approximately 88% detected once. The sample was PBMCs. The receptors here all came from a man aged 30 to 45 in good health and CMV-seronegative. Each CDR3 is given with its conserved first and last residue. The D gene is left open where the match is weak. Size is stated for part of the rows, as once, few or many counts, or as a class when the clone is expanded.

V,J,size,D,DNA,CDR3
TRBV2,TRBJ2-5,NA,NA,TGTGCCAGCAATCAGGGGTCGAATCAAGAGACCCAGTACTTC,CASNQGSNQETQYF
TRBV15,TRBJ2-1,NA,TRBD1,TGTGCCACCAGCAGGGGACAGGGGGTAGGGAATGAGCAGTTCTTC,CATSRGQGVGNEQFF
TRBV15,TRBJ2-7,NA,NA,TGTGCCACCAGCCGTCCTACCCTCTCGGACACCTACGAGCAGTACTTC,CATSRPTLSDTYEQYF
TRBV4-1,TRBJ2-5,NA,TRBD1,TGCGCCAGCAGCCTGGGACAGGGAGAAGAGACCCAGTACTTC,CASSLGQGEETQYF
TRBV2,TRBJ2-5,once,TRBD2,TGTGCCAGCAGTGAAGAGCGGGGGGGCATAGAGACCCAGTACTTC,CASSEERGGIETQYF
TRBV5-5,TRBJ1-5,NA,NA,TGTGCCAGCAGCTTGCAGGTGGGGCTTAGCAATCAGCCCCAGCATTTT,CASSLQVGLSNQPQHF
TRBV2,TRBJ2-1,NA,TRBD2,TGTGCCAGCCCACTTAGGAGCGGGGGGTACAATGAGCAGTTCTTC,CASPLRSGGYNEQFF
TRBV6-6,TRBJ2-7,NA,NA,TGTGCCAGCAGGGGCGGAGGCTACGAGCAGTACTTC,CASRGGGYEQYF
TRBV11-2,TRBJ1-2,NA,NA,TGTGCCAGCAGCTCAATATACAGAGGAGGTTATGGCTACACCTTC,CASSSIYRGGYGYTF
TRBV5-1,TRBJ2-7,once,TRBD2,TGCGCCAGCAGCTTGTCGTCCGGGGGGTACGAGCAGTACTTC,CASSLSSGGYEQYF
TRBV7-2,TRBJ1-5,NA,NA,TGTGCCAGCAGCTTAGACTCAGGGAATCAGCCCCAGCATTTT,CASSLDSGNQPQHF
TRBV11-2,TRBJ2-5,NA,TRBD2,TGTGCCAGCAGCTCCGGCCGGGGCGGGGGGCAAGAGACCCAGTACTTC,CASSSGRGGGQETQYF
TRBV10-1,TRBJ2-7,few,NA,TGCGCCAGCCGGACTATGACTAGTTCAGCCTACGAGCAGTACTTC,CASRTMTSSAYEQYF
TRBV5-6,TRBJ1-5,NA,TRBD1,TGTGCCAGCAGCCTGGGACAGGGGAGCAATCAGCCCCAGCATTTT,CASSLGQGSNQPQHF
TRBV7-4,TRBJ2-1,NA,TRBD1,TGTGCCAGCAGCTTTCGACCCGACAGGGTTAAATCCTACAATGAGCAGTTCTTC,CASSFRPDRVKSYNEQFF
TRBV21-1,TRBJ2-3,NA,NA,TGTGCCAGCAGCAAAGATCCCAGGAGCACAGATACGCAGTATTTT,CASSKDPRSTDTQYF
TRBV11-2,TRBJ2-7,NA,NA,TGTGCCAGCAGCTTAACAGGAGACCTGTGGGAGCAGTACTTC,CASSLTGDLWEQYF
TRBV6-5,TRBJ2-1,NA,TRBD2,TGTGCCAGCAGTTGGACTAGCTACAATGAGCAGTTCTTC,CASSWTSYNEQFF
TRBV5-1,TRBJ1-1,NA,TRBD1,TGCGCCAGCAGCCCTAAGACAGGGGGCCAAGTAATGAACACTGAAGCTTTCTTT,CASSPKTGGQVMNTEAFF
TRBV19,TRBJ1-2,few,TRBD1,TGTGCCAGTAGCAACACCCCCCGGGACAGGGATGGCTACACCTTC,CASSNTPRDRDGYTF
TRBV7-9,TRBJ2-3,NA,TRBD2,TGTGCCAGCAGCTTAGGGCCCCTCCAGCGGGGGCTTTCAGATACGCAGTATTTT,CASSLGPLQRGLSDTQYF